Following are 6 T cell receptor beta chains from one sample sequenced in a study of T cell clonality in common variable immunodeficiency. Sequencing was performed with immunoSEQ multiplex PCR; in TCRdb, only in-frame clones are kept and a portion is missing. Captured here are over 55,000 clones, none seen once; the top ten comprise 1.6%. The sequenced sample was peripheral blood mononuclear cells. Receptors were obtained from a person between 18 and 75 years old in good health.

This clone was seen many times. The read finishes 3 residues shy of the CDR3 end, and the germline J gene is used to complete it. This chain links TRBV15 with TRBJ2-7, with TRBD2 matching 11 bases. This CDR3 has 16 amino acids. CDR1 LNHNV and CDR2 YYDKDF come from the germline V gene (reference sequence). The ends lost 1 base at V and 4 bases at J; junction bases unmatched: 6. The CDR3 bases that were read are TGTGCCACCAGCAGAGGACTAGCGGGAAATAGGTACGAG. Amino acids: CATSRGLAGNRYE. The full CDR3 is CATSRGLAGNRYEQYF.

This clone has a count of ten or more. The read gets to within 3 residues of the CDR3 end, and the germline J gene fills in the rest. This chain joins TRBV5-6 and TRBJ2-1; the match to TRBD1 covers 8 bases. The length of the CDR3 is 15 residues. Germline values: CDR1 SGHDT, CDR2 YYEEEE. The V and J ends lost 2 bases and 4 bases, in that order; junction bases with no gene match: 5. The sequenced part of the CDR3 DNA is TGTGCCAGCAGCTTACCAGGGGGCGCGTACAATGAG. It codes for CASSLPGGAYNE. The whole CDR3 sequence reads CASSLPGGAYNEQFF.

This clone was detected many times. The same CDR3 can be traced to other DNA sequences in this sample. The covered CDR3 bases are TGCAGTGCTAGAGGGGGAGGGGTTAGTACAGATACG. Protein product: CSARGGGVSTDT. The complete CDR3 sequence is CSARGGGVSTDTQYF. V gene TRBV20-1 combines with J gene TRBJ2-3, with TRBD2 identical over 7 bases. Read coverage stops 3 residues before the CDR3 terminus; the germline J gene supplies the remainder. The V segment lost 1 base and the J segment 3 bases; nucleotides outside the gene matches: 7. Per the germline V gene, CDR1 is DFQATT and CDR2 is SNEGSKA (reference sequence). This CDR3 spans 15 amino acids.

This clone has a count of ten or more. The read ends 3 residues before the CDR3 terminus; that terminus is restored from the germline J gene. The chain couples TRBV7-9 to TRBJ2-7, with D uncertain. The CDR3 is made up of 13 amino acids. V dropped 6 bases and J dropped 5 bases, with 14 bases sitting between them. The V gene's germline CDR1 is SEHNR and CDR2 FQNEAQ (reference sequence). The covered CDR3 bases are TGTGCCAGCAGTCCAACTTTGTCCAACGAG. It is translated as CASSPTLSNE. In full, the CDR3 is CASSPTLSNEQYF. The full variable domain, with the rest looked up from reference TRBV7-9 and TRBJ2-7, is DTGVSQNPRHKITKRGQNVTFRCDPISEHNRLYWYRQTLGQGPEFLTYFQNEAQLEKSRLLSDRFSAERPKGSFSTLEIQRTEQGDSAMYLCASSPTLSNEQYFGPGTRLTVT.

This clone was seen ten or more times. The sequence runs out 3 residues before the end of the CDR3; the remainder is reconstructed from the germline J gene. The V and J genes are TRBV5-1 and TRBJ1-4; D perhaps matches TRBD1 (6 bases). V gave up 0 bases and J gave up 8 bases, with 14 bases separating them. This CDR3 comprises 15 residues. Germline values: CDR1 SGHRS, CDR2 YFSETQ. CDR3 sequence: CASSLEGGQGEKLFF. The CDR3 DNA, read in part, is TGCGCCAGCAGCTTGGAAGGGGGACAAGGGGAAAAA.

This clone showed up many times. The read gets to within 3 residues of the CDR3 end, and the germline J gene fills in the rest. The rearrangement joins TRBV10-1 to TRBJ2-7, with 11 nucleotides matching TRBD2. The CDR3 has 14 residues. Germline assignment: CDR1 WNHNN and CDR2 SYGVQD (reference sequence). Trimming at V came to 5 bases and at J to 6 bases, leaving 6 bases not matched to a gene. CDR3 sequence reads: CASSFSGRAGEQYF. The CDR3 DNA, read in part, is TGCGCCAGCAGTTTTAGCGGGAGGGCCGGCGAG.